A single T cell receptor beta chain is shown here with its context. The source of the sample is a study of blood T cell repertoires in COVID-19. V lost 5 bases, J lost 3 bases, and 2 bases stayed unmatched. The CDR3 loop spans 13 amino acids. In germline, CDR1 is SNHLY, CDR2 FYNNEI. In the study's own analysis: Estimation of nucleated cell counts was performed using reference gene primer amplification. Produced via immunoSEQ multiplex PCR; TCRdb's table is partial and in-frame only. V and J calls and clone size are copied from that table; D and trimming were computed from the DNA. The sample contains fewer than 120,000 clones, 88% of which appear only once.

V usage is TRBV2 and J usage is TRBJ1-2; 8 bases are shared with TRBD1. The TCR comes from a woman aged 45-65 years with acute or convalescent COVID-19. Sequences were obtained from peripheral blood. DNA of the CDR3: TGTGCCAGCAGTCCGACAGGGGACTATGGCTACACCTTC. Its protein product is CASSPTGDYGYTF. Using reference TRBV2 and TRBJ1-2 for the parts outside the CDR3, the full variable domain is EPEVTQTPSHQVTQMGQEVILRCVPISNHLYFYWYRQILGQKVEFLVSFYNNEISEKSEIFDDQFSVERPDGSNFTLKIRSTKLEDSAMYFCASSPTGDYGYTFGSGTRLTVV.